At least ten counts were recorded for the clone carrying this TCR beta chain. Its antigen remains unidentified. In the same sample, other DNA sequences code for this CDR3. Original handling: A classifier of distant metastasis in papillary thyroid cancer was built from CDR3 differences (across clinicopathological groups). TCRdb re-called the PCR reads through MiXCR. TCRdb's processing, not the study's, gives the V and J calls here. This sample carries 60,000 to 75,000 clones, roughly 4.1% of them seen once, and the ten largest clones take about 22%. The sample comes from a study of metastatic and nonmetastatic thyroid tumors. Study in general: Peripheral blood and tumor or nodule samples from malignant and benign thyroid patients were compared. Study results and limitations: Reported TCR beta diversity, measured in blood and tumor, was significantly higher for malignant thyroid tumors than for benign nodules.

Each patient came to thyroid surgery without any prior treatment (of any kind). The sequence came from a female donor with papillary thyroid cancer or a benign thyroid nodule (not recorded which). Some clones in this sample may be carry-over from other donors' samples. Sequenced input: blood.

As DNA, the CDR3 is TGTGCCAGCAGCTTAACGACTAGCGGGAGCACAGATACGCAGTATTTT. Its protein product is CASSLTTSGSTDTQYF. V usage is TRBV7-9 and J usage is TRBJ2-3; the match to TRBD2 covers 10 bases. With V trimmed by 2 bases and J by 0 bases, 2 bases remained unmatched. The CDR3 length is 16 residues. Germline V gives CDR1 SEHNR, CDR2 FQNEAQ (reference sequence).